These 21 T cell receptor beta chains were all obtained from the same sample, sequenced in a study of CD8 T cells in ankylosing spondylitis. A single record per CDR3 protein comes from TCRdb applying MiXCR to the 5' RACE reads. The sample has about 310,000 distinct CDR3 sequences; about a fifth are singletons. The material sequenced was blood, either unsorted or a sorted T cell fraction (not recorded which). The receptors stem from a female donor with ankylosing spondylitis or in good health (not recorded which).

This clonotype was observed at least ten times. The chain joins TRBV24-1 to TRBJ2-2, with 12 bases that match TRBD1. The germline V gene encodes CDR1 KGHDR and CDR2 SFDVKD. The CDR3 is 17 residues long. V was clipped by 4 bases and J by 2 bases; unmatched bases: 4. In nucleotides, the CDR3 is TGTGCCACCAGTGACACGGGGACAGGGGGCAACACCGGGGAGCTGTTTTTT. Encoded protein: CATSDTGTGGNTGELFF.

This clonotype was found a few times. The CDR3 sequence is CASGRSGGPFTYEQYF. CDR3 in DNA: TGTGCCAGCGGGAGATCAGGGGGTCCCTTTACCTACGAGCAGTACTTC. The rearrangement joins TRBV5-5 to TRBJ2-7; 7 bases are shared with TRBD1. This CDR3 is built from 16 residues. Trimming cost V 7 bases and J 2 bases; bases outside gene matches: 15. Germline V gene sequence: CDR1 SGHKS, CDR2 YYEKEE (reference sequence).

V is TRBV7-2 and J is TRBJ2-1; TRBD2 aligns across 7 bases. The germline V gene has CDR1 SGHTA and CDR2 FQGNSA. This CDR3 has 15 residues. The ends lost 4 bases at V and 7 bases at J; junction bases unmatched: 10. The CDR3 sequence: CASSSYSGPHNEQFF. Here the CDR3 DNA reads TGTGCCAGCAGCTCCTATAGCGGGCCTCATAATGAGCAGTTCTTC. The full variable domain, rest sourced from reference TRBV7-2 and TRBJ2-1, is GAGVSQSPSNKVTEKGKDVELRCDPISGHTALYWYRQSLGQGLEFLIYFQGNSAPDKSGLPSDRFSAERTGGSVSTLTIQRTQQEDSAVYLCASSSYSGPHNEQFFGPGTRLTVL.

V is TRBV6-1 and J is TRBJ2-2, with no clear D. Germline loops: CDR1 MNHNS, CDR2 SASEGT. The CDR3 has 13 residues. V lost 6 bases and J 5 bases, leaving 10 bases between the germline ends. Here the CDR3 DNA reads TGTGCCAGCAGCCGCTTCGGGACCGGGGAGCTGTTTTTT. The encoded protein is CASSRFGTGELFF.

As DNA, the CDR3 is TGTGCCAGCAGTCATCTCAGGGAGCTTCAGTCCCACCCCTACAATGAGCAGTTCTTC. Translation gives CASSHLRELQSHPYNEQFF. The chain carries TRBV6-1 and TRBJ2-1; D tentatively fits TRBD1 or TRBD2 (5 bases each). The CDR3 is 19 residues long. Trimming took off 5 bases at V and 2 bases at J, with 25 bases between the two ends. Germline V gene data show CDR1 as MNHNS and CDR2 as SASEGT.

The chain links TRBV18 to TRBJ2-5; D unresolved. The CDR3 is 13 residues long. The V end was cut by 3 bases, the J end by 5 bases, with 10 bases between. Germline V gives CDR1 KGHSH, CDR2 LQKENI. The CDR3 bases are TGTGCCAGCTCACCGAGCGTCCAGGAGACCCAGTACTTC. Translated, it gives CASSPSVQETQYF. Together with reference TRBV18 and TRBJ2-5, the CDR3 gives the full variable domain: NAGVMQNPRHLVRRRGQEARLRCSPMKGHSHVYWYRQLPEEGLKFMVYLQKENIIDESGMPKERFSAEFPKEGPSILRIQQVVRGDSAAYFCASSPSVQETQYFGPGTRLLVL.

This clonotype has just a few counts. The CDR3 sequence is CSVEGGTAKKDNEQFF. Written as DNA, the CDR3 is TGCAGCGTTGAGGGGGGGACAGCAAAAAAGGACAATGAGCAGTTCTTC. This sequence joins TRBV29-1 and TRBJ2-1; D may match TRBD1 or TRBD2 (7 bases each). Trimming removed 3 bases from V and 5 bases from J, with 20 bases in between. The CDR3 has 16 amino acids. Germline values: CDR1 SQVTM, CDR2 ANQGSEA.

The rearrangement uses TRBV7-3 and TRBJ1-5, with a possible D match to TRBD1 (5 bases). The CDR3 has 13 residues. Germline CDR1 reads SGHTA; CDR2 reads FQGTGA. V was shortened by 5 bases and J by 4 bases, with 9 bases between the two germline ends. The CDR3 nucleotides read TGTGCCAGCAGCCGACAGCCAAATCAGCCCCAGCATTTT. Encoded protein: CASSRQPNQPQHF.

The chain is built from TRBV14 and TRBJ2-2, with 9 bases matching TRBD1. The J segment lost 4 bases and the V segment lost 6 bases, leaving 12 bases of the junction unmatched. CDR1 and CDR2 (germline): SGHDN, FVKESK. The CDR3 spans 17 residues. The DNA for the CDR3 is TGTGCCAGCAGTACGGACAGGGGCGGTCTGAGCACCGGGGAGCTGTTTTTT. Protein: CASSTDRGGLSTGELFF.

V usage is TRBV7-2 and J usage is TRBJ2-7; 8 nucleotides agree with TRBD2. The CDR3 sequence is 14 residues long. Looked up from germline, CDR1 is SGHTA and CDR2 is FQGNSA. After removal of 1 base from V and 5 bases from J, the junction contained 4 bases not matched to a gene. CDR3 nucleotides: TGTGCCAGCAGCTTAGACGGGAGGGTTAACGAGCAGTACTTC. This codes for CASSLDGRVNEQYF.

Only a few counts were recorded for this clonotype. The gene calls are TRBV3-1 and TRBJ2-7; 11 bases are a match to TRBD2. CDR1 is LGHDT, CDR2 YNNKEL, per germline (reference sequence). This CDR3 is 16 amino acids long. After removal of 0 bases from V and 3 bases from J, the junction contained 4 bases not matched to a gene. Here the CDR3 reads CASSQDLGLAGYEQYF. CDR3 bases: TGTGCCAGCAGCCAAGATTTAGGACTAGCGGGCTACGAGCAGTACTTC.

The chain employs TRBV10-2 and TRBJ2-7, with 11 bases lining up with TRBD2. The CDR3 spans 15 residues. Germline-derived CDR1 and CDR2 are WSHSY and SAAADI. The V and J ends lost 2 bases and 4 bases, in that order; junction bases with no gene match: 4. The CDR3 loop is CASSELAGGNYEQYF. The DNA for the CDR3 is TGCGCCAGCAGTGAGCTAGCGGGAGGTAATTACGAGCAGTACTTC.

This chain uses TRBV7-2 with TRBJ2-1; 8 nucleotides align to TRBD1. CDR3 length: 16 residues. Germline V gene data show CDR1 as SGHTA and CDR2 as FQGNSA. Trimming at V came to 5 bases and at J to 4 bases, leaving 10 bases not matched to a gene. This CDR3 reads CASSPRQGLAYNEQFF. CDR3 nucleotides: TGTGCCAGCAGCCCACGACAGGGGCTGGCTTACAATGAGCAGTTCTTC. The whole variable domain, remainder taken from reference TRBV7-2 and TRBJ2-1, is GAGVSQSPSNKVTEKGKDVELRCDPISGHTALYWYRQSLGQGLEFLIYFQGNSAPDKSGLPSDRFSAERTGGSVSTLTIQRTQQEDSAVYLCASSPRQGLAYNEQFFGPGTRLTVL.

This clonotype was observed a few times. CDR3 in DNA: TGTGCCAGCAGCCAAACAGGGATCGATACGCAGTATTTT. This gives the protein CASSQTGIDTQYF. This chain links TRBV14 with TRBJ2-3, with D possibly being TRBD1 (6 bases). Trimming took off 2 bases at V and 6 bases at J, with 9 bases between the two ends. CDR1 SGHDN and CDR2 FVKESK come from the germline V gene. There are 13 residues in the CDR3.

This clonotype was detected only a few times. The chain employs TRBV25-1 and TRBJ2-2; D not resolved. V was clipped by 6 bases and J by 9 bases, with 11 bases between them. The CDR3 covers 12 residues. Germline V gene data show CDR1 as MGHDK and CDR2 as SYGVNS. For the CDR3, the DNA is TGTGCCAGCAGCCCCGGTCTGAGGGAGCTGTTTTTT. As protein: CASSPGLRELFF. Complete variable domain (other parts from reference TRBV25-1 and TRBJ2-2): EADIYQTPRYLVIGTGKKITLECSQTMGHDKMYWYQQDPGMELHLIHYSYGVNSTEKGDLSSESTVSRIRTEHFPLTLESARPSHTSQYLCASSPGLRELFFGEGSRLTVL.

The J gene is TRBJ2-6, the V gene TRBV7-3, with D possibly matching TRBD1 (5 bases). The CDR3 is 15 residues long. Germline assignment: CDR1 SGHTA and CDR2 FQGTGA. V shed 4 bases and J shed 2 bases, with 9 bases lying between them. The CDR3 loop is CASSSRAPGANVLTF. The CDR3 DNA is TGTGCCAGCAGCTCCAGGGCTCCTGGGGCCAACGTCCTGACTTTC.

This clonotype was observed at least ten times. CDR3: CASSYGSGSYNSPLHF. DNA for the CDR3: TGCGCCAGCAGCTATGGGTCCGGCTCCTATAATTCACCCCTCCACTTT. This chain joins TRBV5-1 and TRBJ1-6; D gene uncertain. The CDR3 loop spans 16 amino acids. V dropped 3 bases and J dropped 0 bases, with 10 bases sitting between them. Germline loops: CDR1 SGHRS, CDR2 YFSETQ.

The chain's CDR3 is CASKLPGTKGSDTQYF. The CDR3 bases are TGTGCCAGCAAACTCCCCGGGACCAAAGGTTCGGATACGCAGTATTTT. This chain uses TRBV28 with TRBJ2-3, with D perhaps assigned TRBD1 or TRBD2 (5 bases each). In germline, CDR1 is MDHEN, CDR2 SYDVKM. The CDR3 totals 16 residues. V was cut by 7 bases and J by 6 bases, with 23 bases left in between.

This chain uses TRBV12-5 with TRBJ1-1, with D possibly matching TRBD1 (5 bases). V gave up 2 bases and J gave up 6 bases, with 13 bases separating them. Germline loops: CDR1 LGHNT, CDR2 FRNRAP. The CDR3 consists of 14 residues. The CDR3, as DNA: TGTGCTAGTGGTTTGTCACAGGATCGCGCTGAAGCTTTCTTT. Protein product: CASGLSQDRAEAFF.

The chain recombines TRBV15 with TRBJ1-5; D not certain. V was trimmed by 8 bases and J by 0 bases, leaving 8 bases between them. CDR1 is LNHNV, CDR2 YYDKDF, per germline (reference sequence). This CDR3 spans 13 amino acids. CDR3 residues: CATQLDSNQPQHF. In DNA, the CDR3 is TGTGCCACCCAACTAGATAGCAATCAGCCCCAGCATTTT.

This clonotype has just a few counts. The chain recombines TRBV9 with TRBJ1-1, with 9 bases that match TRBD1. V dropped 6 bases and J dropped 4; count of bases not matched to a gene: 13. This CDR3 comprises 16 residues. Germline V gene lookup returns CDR1 SGDLS and CDR2 YYNGEE. The CDR3 sequence is CASTPTGGVGSTEAFF. The CDR3 coding sequence is TGTGCCAGCACCCCTACAGGGGGCGTGGGGAGCACTGAAGCTTTCTTT.